Listed here is a single T cell receptor (beta chain). The sample originates from a study of blood T cell repertoires in COVID-19. CDR3 length equals 16 residues. Trimming took off 0 bases at V and 0 bases at J, with 9 bases between the two ends. Germline V gene data show CDR1 as SGHRS and CDR2 as YFSETQ. In the authors' workflow: The assay estimated nucleated cells by amplifying reference gene primers. Sequencing used immunoSEQ multiplex PCR; TCRdb keeps in-frame clones, though not all of them. V and J calls and clone size follow that table, whereas D and trimming were derived from the DNA. Seen here are about 140,000 clones, approximately 80% observed once, and the top ten hold 1.5% to 2%.

The chain uses TRBV5-1 and TRBJ2-2; D call uncertain. The clonotype originates from a human donor in a cohort sampled during active COVID-19. Source material: peripheral blood. This CDR3 is CASSLDRTANTGELFF. CDR3 sequence (DNA): TGCGCCAGCAGCTTGGATCGTACGGCGAACACCGGGGAGCTGTTTTTT.